The 26 T cell receptor beta chains listed next were all sequenced from one sample in a study of CD8+ T cells in alopecia areata. RNA extraction and reverse transcription yielded cDNA as sequencing template. TCRdb's copy holds only in-frame clones and misses some; the assay was immunoSEQ multiplex PCR. The sample has about 140,000 clones; roughly 46% are singletons. The starting material was CD4+ T cells sorted from blood, obtained at week 0. The receptors were gathered from a human donor with alopecia areata.

The chain recombines TRBV30 with TRBJ1-1, with D unclear. This CDR3 region has 14 residues. CDR1 and CDR2 (germline): GTSNPN, SVGIG (reference sequence). With 3 bases removed from V and 4 bases from J, the gap between germline ends came to 15 bases. The CDR3 spells CAWRGDRPATEAFF. The CDR3 DNA reads as TGTGCCTGGAGAGGAGACCGCCCGGCCACTGAAGCTTTCTTT.

The rearrangement links TRBV4-1 to TRBJ1-2; D is unclear. Germline CDR1 and CDR2: MGHRA and YSYEKL. The CDR3 totals 13 residues. Trimming pared 1 base from V and 11 bases from J, leaving 14 bases between. CDR3 nucleotide sequence: TGCGCCAGCAGCCAAGGGCGGCAGACTGGGTACACCTTC. Translation: CASSQGRQTGYTF.

The chain uses TRBV5-6 and TRBJ2-5; D not resolved. CDR3 length: 13 amino acids. Trimming shortened V by 1 base and J by 3 bases, and 7 bases separated the two germline ends. The germline V gene has CDR1 SGHDT and CDR2 YYEEEE. The CDR3 protein is CASSLYLKETQYF. CDR3 coding DNA: TGTGCCAGCAGCTTGTACCTCAAAGAGACCCAGTACTTC.

The rearrangement joins TRBV30 to TRBJ1-5, with D hard to call. Germline V CDR1 and CDR2: GTSNPN, SVGIG (reference sequence). This CDR3 comprises 15 residues. Trimming removed 2 bases from V and 6 bases from J, with 17 bases in between. CDR3 in DNA: TGTGCCTGGAGTCAGGACTCCCAGGCGGGTCAGCCCCAGCATTTT. This encodes CAWSQDSQAGQPQHF.

The rearrangement joins TRBV28 to TRBJ2-7, with D possibly matching TRBD1 (5 bases). The CDR3 runs to 16 residues. From germline, CDR1 is MDHEN and CDR2 SYDVKM. V gave up 2 bases and J gave up 5 bases, with 19 bases separating them. CDR3 amino acids: CASSLRGGYYRNEQYF. Here the CDR3 DNA reads TGTGCCAGCAGTTTACGAGGTGGTTACTACAGGAACGAGCAGTACTTC.

The CDR3 reads CSANSLNTQYF. DNA of the CDR3: TGCAGTGCCAACTCCCTGAATACGCAGTATTTT. The chain joins TRBV20-1 to TRBJ2-3; D unresolved. Trimming removed 6 bases from V and 7 bases from J, with 11 bases in between. CDR3 length: 11 amino acids. Germline CDR1 DFQATT, CDR2 SNEGSKA (reference sequence).

This chain joins TRBV7-3 and TRBJ1-1; a possible D gene is TRBD1 (6 bases). Germline CDR1 reads SGHTA; CDR2 reads FQGTGA. This CDR3 is 13 amino acids long. Deletions cut 0 bases from V and 8 bases from J, with 10 bases between. The CDR3 loop reads CASSLTWTAEAFF. The CDR3 DNA is TGTGCCAGCAGCTTAACGTGGACAGCCGAAGCTTTCTTT.

The rearrangement uses TRBV16 and TRBJ2-7; maybe TRBD1 (6 bases). The CDR3 has 15 amino acids. V was shortened by 1 base and J by 2 bases, with 12 bases between the two germline ends. Germline CDR1 is KGHSY and CDR2 is FQNENV. The CDR3 region has the DNA TGTGCCAGCAGCCAATTAAGGACAGTGCCCTACGAGCAGTACTTC. It yields the protein CASSQLRTVPYEQYF. Looking up the rest from reference TRBV16 and TRBJ2-7 gives the full variable domain: GEEVAQTPKHLVRGEGQKAKLYCAPIKGHSYVFWYQQVLKNEFKFLISFQNENVFDETGMPKERFSAKCLPNSPCSLEIQATKLEDSAVYFCASSQLRTVPYEQYFGPGTRLTVT.

This clone was picked up many times. The chain employs TRBV9 and TRBJ2-4; D is undetermined. V lost 5 bases, J lost 0 bases, and 6 bases lay in between. This CDR3 is 13 amino acids long. Germline V CDR1 and CDR2: SGDLS, YYNGEE. The CDR3, as DNA: TGTGCCAGCAGTCCCGGAGCCAAAAACATTCAGTACTTC. Encoded protein: CASSPGAKNIQYF.

The rearrangement links TRBV2 to TRBJ2-1; TRBD2 is a possible D gene (5 bases). The germline CDR1 and CDR2 sequences are SNHLY and FYNNEI. Between the trimmed V and J ends, which lost 10 bases and 10 bases, there was a span of 11 bases. The CDR3 has 10 residues. The CDR3 region has the DNA TGTGCCACCGGGATGGCCGAGCAGTTCTTC. It translates to CATGMAEQFF.

The J gene is TRBJ2-7, the V gene TRBV5-6, with D perhaps TRBD1 (6 bases). Trimming took 1 base from V and 0 from J, leaving 11 bases between them. Germline loops: CDR1 SGHDT, CDR2 YYEEEE. The CDR3 runs to 15 residues. The CDR3 DNA follows: TGTGCCAGCAGCTTGACAGGGTCCACCTCCTACGAGCAGTACTTC. This gives the protein CASSLTGSTSYEQYF.

The chain joins TRBV29-1 to TRBJ1-1; tentatively, D is TRBD1 (5 bases). V lost 4 bases and J 1 base, leaving 7 bases between the germline ends. Germline V lookup: CDR1 SQVTM, CDR2 ANQGSEA. The CDR3 covers 12 residues. The CDR3 DNA reads as TGCAGCGTTGTCCAGGGGAACACTGAAGCTTTCTTT. It is translated as CSVVQGNTEAFF.

The table lists this clone with a few counts. V gene TRBV30 combines with J gene TRBJ2-3; D not certain. In germline, CDR1 is GTSNPN, CDR2 SVGIG (reference sequence). This CDR3 contains 14 residues. Trimming took 2 bases from V and 3 from J, leaving 12 bases between them. This CDR3 is CAWSHLGRTDTQYF. The CDR3 DNA reads as TGTGCCTGGAGTCACCTAGGACGGACAGATACGCAGTATTTT.

This sequence joins TRBV30 and TRBJ1-1, with D possibly matching TRBD1 (5 bases). The germline gives CDR1 GTSNPN, CDR2 SVGIG (reference sequence). V was shortened by 1 base and J by 0 bases, with 12 bases between the two germline ends. The CDR3 spans 15 residues. The DNA of the CDR3 is TGTGCCTGGAGTGCGATAGGGGAAATGAACACTGAAGCTTTCTTT. As protein: CAWSAIGEMNTEAFF.

V and J are TRBV6-5 and TRBJ2-2, with D possibly being TRBD1 (6 bases). The CDR3 is 15 amino acids. Germline loops: CDR1 MNHEY, CDR2 SVGAGI. Trimming took off 7 bases at V and 4 bases at J, with 16 bases between the two ends. CDR3 in DNA: TGTGCCAGCACCGTGGCAGGGGCTACCACCGGGGAGCTGTTTTTT. Encoded protein: CASTVAGATTGELFF.

The chain carries TRBV29-1 and TRBJ1-1; TRBD1 agrees at 8 bases. The trim removed 4 bases at V and 1 base at J, leaving 8 bases unmatched. The germline V gene has CDR1 SQVTM and CDR2 ANQGSEA. This CDR3 is built from 15 residues. CDR3 in amino acids: CSVAGGARGNTEAFF. In nucleotides, the CDR3 is TGCAGCGTTGCAGGGGGCGCTCGAGGGAACACTGAAGCTTTCTTT.

This clone is a singleton in its sample. This sequence joins TRBV7-2 and TRBJ2-5; the D is unclear. Trimming pared 1 base from V and 1 base from J, leaving 4 bases between. CDR3 length: 13 residues. CDR1 is SGHTA and CDR2 is FQGNSA in the germline V gene. CDR3: CASSLGTQETQYF. Written as DNA, the CDR3 is TGTGCCAGCAGCTTAGGGACCCAAGAGACCCAGTACTTC.

The chain employs TRBV30 and TRBJ1-1, with no clear D. This CDR3 is 13 amino acids long. Per the germline V gene, CDR1 is GTSNPN and CDR2 is SVGIG (reference sequence). V was clipped by 4 bases and J by 0 bases, with 9 bases between them. CDR3 amino acids: CAWTRALNTEAFF. CDR3 nucleotide sequence: TGTGCCTGGACTAGGGCACTGAACACTGAAGCTTTCTTT.

This clone has a single count. The chain is built from TRBV6-1 and TRBJ1-5; 8 nucleotides agree with TRBD1. V shed 8 bases, J shed 3 bases, and the junction held 6 bases outside the gene matches. The germline CDR1 and CDR2 sequences are MNHNS and SASEGT. The CDR3 is 14 residues long. The CDR3 DNA reads TGTGCCAGCTCACGACAGGGGAACAATCAGCCCCAGCATTTT. As protein: CASSRQGNNQPQHF.

The CDR3 bases are TGTGCCAGCAGCTTTGGGTCAGGCCCTCTTCGCACTGAAGCTTTCTTT. This translates into CASSFGSGPLRTEAFF. The chain couples TRBV11-3 to TRBJ1-1; no firm D call. Germline assignment: CDR1 SGHNT and CDR2 YENEEA. Trimming removed 3 bases from V and 4 bases from J, with 18 bases in between. The CDR3 contains 16 residues.

The chain is built from TRBV29-1 and TRBJ2-5; tentatively, D is TRBD1 (5 bases). From germline, CDR1 is SQVTM and CDR2 ANQGSEA. The CDR3 runs to 12 residues. Trimming removed 7 bases at V and 4 bases at J, with 13 bases between. CDR3 sequence (DNA): TGCAGCGGGCAAGGGGTCTCAGAGACCCAGTACTTC. Its protein product is CSGQGVSETQYF.

The J gene is TRBJ2-1, the V gene TRBV7-2; TRBD1 or TRBD2 may be the D gene (5 bases each). The CDR3 is 13 residues long. Trimming took off 5 bases at V and 9 bases at J, with 14 bases between the two ends. In germline, CDR1 is SGHTA, CDR2 FQGNSA. The chain's CDR3 is CASSTGRRAEQFF. The DNA for the CDR3 is TGTGCCAGCAGCACGGGACGGAGAGCTGAGCAGTTCTTC.

The genes are TRBV5-4 and TRBJ1-5; no firm D call. Trimming cost V 7 bases and J 1 base, with 12 bases left between them. The CDR3 extends over 14 amino acids. Germline values: CDR1 SGHNT, CDR2 YYREEE (reference sequence). CDR3 region: CASGKDGSNQPQHF. The DNA for the CDR3 is TGTGCCAGCGGAAAGGACGGAAGCAATCAGCCCCAGCATTTT.

The chain is built from TRBV7-6 and TRBJ1-5; D gene ambiguous. The V gene lost 2 bases and the J gene lost 9 bases, with 14 bases spanning the gap. CDR3 length equals 14 residues. CDR1 and CDR2 (germline): SGHVS, FNYEAQ. DNA for the CDR3: TGTGCCAGCAGCTTATTTGCTGGGGAGAGGCCCCAGCATTTT. This encodes CASSLFAGERPQHF.

J is TRBJ2-2 and V is TRBV6-5; possible D gene TRBD1, 6 bases. The ends were cut back, 6 bases at V and 2 bases at J, with 13 bases in the middle. The CDR3 has 15 residues. CDR1 is MNHEY, CDR2 SVGAGI, per germline. The CDR3 spells CASRHRTVNTGELFF. DNA for the CDR3: TGTGCCAGCAGGCATCGGACAGTCAACACCGGGGAGCTGTTTTTT.

V usage is TRBV29-1 and J usage is TRBJ2-7, with 11 bases lining up with TRBD2. This CDR3 spans 14 amino acids. After removal of 3 bases from V and 12 bases from J, the junction contained 13 bases not matched to a gene. Looked up from germline, CDR1 is SQVTM and CDR2 is ANQGSEA. CDR3 coding DNA: TGCAGCGTTGATGAATTGGGCCTAGCGGGAGGTCGGTACTTC. Translating it yields CSVDELGLAGGRYF.